The 3 T cell receptor beta chains reported below all come from one sample, sequenced in a study of blood T cell repertoires in COVID-19. TCRdb's table, derived via immunoSEQ multiplex PCR, lists solely in-frame clones and lacks some. The sample has about 19,000 clones; about 90% are singletons. Sequenced material: peripheral blood. These receptors were collected from a human donor in a cohort sampled during active COVID-19.

The chain uses TRBV24-1 and TRBJ2-3; 10 positions match TRBD2. The CDR3 consists of 15 residues. V was pared by 6 bases and J by 7 bases, with 9 bases of the junction left unmatched. The germline CDR1 and CDR2 sequences are KGHDR and SFDVKD. The CDR3 DNA reads TGTGCCACCAGTCAGAAGCGGGGGGGGTCATATACGCAGTATTTT. Amino acid sequence: CATSQKRGGSYTQYF.

V and J are TRBV6-6 and TRBJ2-5, with TRBD2 matching over 8 bases. Germline assignment: CDR1 MNHNY and CDR2 SVGAGI (reference sequence). This CDR3 has 17 amino acids. The J segment lost 0 bases and the V segment lost 5 bases, leaving 11 bases of the junction unmatched. The CDR3 region is CASSRLLAGRDQETQYF. CDR3 coding DNA: TGTGCCAGCAGTCGACTATTAGCGGGAAGGGACCAAGAGACCCAGTACTTC.

This chain links TRBV19 with TRBJ2-2; TRBD2 aligns across 7 bases. With 3 bases clipped from V and 4 bases from J, the junction kept 5 bases outside the gene matches. Germline loops: CDR1 LNHDA, CDR2 SQIVND (reference sequence). The CDR3 extends over 15 amino acids. The CDR3 sequence is CASSIGGRGTGELFF. The CDR3 nucleotides read TGTGCCAGTAGTATCGGTGGGAGGGGCACCGGGGAGCTGTTTTTT.